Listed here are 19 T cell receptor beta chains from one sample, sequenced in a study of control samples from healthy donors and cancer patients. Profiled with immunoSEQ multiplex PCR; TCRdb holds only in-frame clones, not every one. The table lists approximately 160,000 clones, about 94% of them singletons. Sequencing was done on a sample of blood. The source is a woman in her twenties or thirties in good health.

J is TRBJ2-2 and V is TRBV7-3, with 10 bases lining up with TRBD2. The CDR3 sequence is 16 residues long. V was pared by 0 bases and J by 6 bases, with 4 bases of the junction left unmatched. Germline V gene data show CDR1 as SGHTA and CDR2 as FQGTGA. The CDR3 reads CASSLTGTSVPGELFF. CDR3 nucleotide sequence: TGTGCCAGCAGCTTAACGGGGACTAGCGTCCCCGGGGAGCTGTTTTTT. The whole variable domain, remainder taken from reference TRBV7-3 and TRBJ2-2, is GAGVSQTPSNKVTEKGKYVELRCDPISGHTALYWYRQSLGQGPEFLIYFQGTGAADDSGLPNDRFFAVRPEGSVSTLKIQRTERGDSAVYLCASSLTGTSVPGELFFGEGSRLTVL.

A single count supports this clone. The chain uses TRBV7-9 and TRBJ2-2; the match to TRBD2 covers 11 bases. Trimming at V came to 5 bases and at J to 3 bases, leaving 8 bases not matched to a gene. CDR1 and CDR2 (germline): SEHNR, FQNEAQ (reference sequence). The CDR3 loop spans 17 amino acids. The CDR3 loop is CASSRIAGGRHTGELFF. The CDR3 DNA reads TGTGCCAGCAGCAGGATAGCGGGAGGGAGACACACCGGGGAGCTGTTTTTT.

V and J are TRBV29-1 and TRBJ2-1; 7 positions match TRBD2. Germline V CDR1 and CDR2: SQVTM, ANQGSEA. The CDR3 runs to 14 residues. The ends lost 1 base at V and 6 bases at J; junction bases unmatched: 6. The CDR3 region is CSVEGGSVPNEQFF. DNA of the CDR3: TGCAGCGTTGAAGGCGGGAGTGTACCCAATGAGCAGTTCTTC.

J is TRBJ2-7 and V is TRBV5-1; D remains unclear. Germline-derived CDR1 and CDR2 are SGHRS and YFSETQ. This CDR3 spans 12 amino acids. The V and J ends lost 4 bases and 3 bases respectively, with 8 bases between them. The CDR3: CASSGEYYEQYF. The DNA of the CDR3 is TGCGCCAGCAGCGGGGAATACTACGAGCAGTACTTC.

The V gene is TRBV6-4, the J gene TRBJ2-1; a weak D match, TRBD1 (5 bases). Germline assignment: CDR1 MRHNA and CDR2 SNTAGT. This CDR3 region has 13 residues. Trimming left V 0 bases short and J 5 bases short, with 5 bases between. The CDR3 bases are TGTGCCAGCAGTGACTCGGACAACAATGAGCAGTTCTTC. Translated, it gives CASSDSDNNEQFF.

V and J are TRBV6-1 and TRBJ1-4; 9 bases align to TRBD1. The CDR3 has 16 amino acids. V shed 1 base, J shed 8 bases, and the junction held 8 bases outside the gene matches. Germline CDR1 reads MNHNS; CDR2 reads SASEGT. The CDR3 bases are TGTGCCAGCAGTGAAGGGACAGGGGTTGGAGGAGAAAAACTGTTTTTT. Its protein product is CASSEGTGVGGEKLFF.

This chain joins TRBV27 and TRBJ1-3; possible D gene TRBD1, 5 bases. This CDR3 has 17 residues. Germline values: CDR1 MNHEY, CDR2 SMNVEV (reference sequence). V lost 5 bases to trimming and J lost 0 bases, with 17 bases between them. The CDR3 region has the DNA TGTGCCAGCAGTCCCCTCGGCTCAGGGCCCTCTGGAAACACCATATATTTT. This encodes CASSPLGSGPSGNTIYF.

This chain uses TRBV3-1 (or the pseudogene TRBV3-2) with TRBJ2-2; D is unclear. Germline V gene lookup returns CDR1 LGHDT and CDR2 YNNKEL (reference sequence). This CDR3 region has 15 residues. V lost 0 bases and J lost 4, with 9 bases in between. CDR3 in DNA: TGTGCCAGCAGCCAAGATGACTTCTCCACCGGGGAGCTGTTTTTT. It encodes CASSQDDFSTGELFF.

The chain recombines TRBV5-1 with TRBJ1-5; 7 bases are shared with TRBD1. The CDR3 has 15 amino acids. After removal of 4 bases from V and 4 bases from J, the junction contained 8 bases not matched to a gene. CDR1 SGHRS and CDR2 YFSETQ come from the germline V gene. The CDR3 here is CASSRTGAENQPQHF. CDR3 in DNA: TGCGCCAGCAGCAGAACAGGGGCTGAAAATCAGCCCCAGCATTTT.

The CDR3 loop is CASSLATVGVLPSYEQYF. As DNA, the CDR3 is TGCGCCAGCAGCTTGGCCACGGTAGGAGTACTTCCTTCCTACGAGCAGTACTTC. V gene TRBV5-1 combines with J gene TRBJ2-7; D gene unclear. Germline V lookup: CDR1 SGHRS, CDR2 YFSETQ. The CDR3 contains 18 residues. V lost 0 bases and J 1 base, leaving 20 bases between the germline ends.

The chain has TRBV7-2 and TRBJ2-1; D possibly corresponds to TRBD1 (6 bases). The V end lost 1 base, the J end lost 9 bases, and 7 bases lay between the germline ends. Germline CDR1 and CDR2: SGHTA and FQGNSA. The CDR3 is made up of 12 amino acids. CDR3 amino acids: CASSLGGREQFF. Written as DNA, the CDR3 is TGTGCCAGCAGCTTAGGGGGGCGTGAGCAGTTCTTC.

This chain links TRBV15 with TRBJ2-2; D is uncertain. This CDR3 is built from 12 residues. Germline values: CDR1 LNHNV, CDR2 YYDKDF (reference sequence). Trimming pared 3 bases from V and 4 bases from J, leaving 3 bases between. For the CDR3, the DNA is TGTGCCACCAGCAGCAGCACCGGGGAGCTGTTTTTT. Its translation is CATSSSTGELFF.

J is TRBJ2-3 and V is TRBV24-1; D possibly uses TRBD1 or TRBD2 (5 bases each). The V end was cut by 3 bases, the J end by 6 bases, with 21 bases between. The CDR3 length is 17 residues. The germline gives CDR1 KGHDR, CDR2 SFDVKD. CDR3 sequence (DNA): TGTGCCACCAGTGATCGCCGGGACCGGATCTCTGGTGATACGCAGTATTTT. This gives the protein CATSDRRDRISGDTQYF.

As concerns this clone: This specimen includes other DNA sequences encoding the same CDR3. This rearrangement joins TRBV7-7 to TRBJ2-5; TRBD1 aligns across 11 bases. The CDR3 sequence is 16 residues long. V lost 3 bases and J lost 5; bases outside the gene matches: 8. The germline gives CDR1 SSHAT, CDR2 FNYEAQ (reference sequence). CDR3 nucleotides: TGTGCCAGCAGCTTGGGCCCGGGACAGGGGGGGGAGACCCAGTACTTC. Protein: CASSLGPGQGGETQYF.

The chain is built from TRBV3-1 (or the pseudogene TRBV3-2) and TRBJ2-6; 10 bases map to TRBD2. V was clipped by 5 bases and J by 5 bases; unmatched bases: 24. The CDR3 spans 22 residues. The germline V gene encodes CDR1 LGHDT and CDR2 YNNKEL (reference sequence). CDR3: CASSSPYSPSGGGTLRANVLTF. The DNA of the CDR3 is TGTGCCAGCAGCTCTCCCTACTCCCCTAGCGGGGGCGGAACTCTCAGGGCCAACGTCCTGACTTTC.

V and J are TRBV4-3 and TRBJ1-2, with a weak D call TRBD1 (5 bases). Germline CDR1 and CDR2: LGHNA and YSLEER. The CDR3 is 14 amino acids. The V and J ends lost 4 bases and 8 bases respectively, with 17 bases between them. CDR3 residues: CASSPGVTWDGYTF. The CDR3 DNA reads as TGCGCCAGCAGCCCGGGGGTCACCTGGGACGGCTACACCTTC.

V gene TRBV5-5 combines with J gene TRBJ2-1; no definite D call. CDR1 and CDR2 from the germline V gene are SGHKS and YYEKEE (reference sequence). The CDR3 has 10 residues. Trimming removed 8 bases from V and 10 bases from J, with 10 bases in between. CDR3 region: CASAREEQFF. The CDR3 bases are TGTGCCAGTGCTAGAGAAGAGCAGTTCTTC.

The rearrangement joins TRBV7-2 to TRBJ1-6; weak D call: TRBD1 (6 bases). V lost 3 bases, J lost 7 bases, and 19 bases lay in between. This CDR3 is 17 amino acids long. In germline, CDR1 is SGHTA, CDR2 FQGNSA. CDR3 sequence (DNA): TGTGCCAGCAGCTTCACATCCTCGACAGGTCGGAATTCACCCCTCCACTTT. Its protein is CASSFTSSTGRNSPLHF.

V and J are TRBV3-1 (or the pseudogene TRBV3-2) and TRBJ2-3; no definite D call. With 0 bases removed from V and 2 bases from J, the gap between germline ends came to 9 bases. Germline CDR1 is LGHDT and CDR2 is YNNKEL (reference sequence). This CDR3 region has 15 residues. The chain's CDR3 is CASSQDHRITDTQYF. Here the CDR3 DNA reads TGTGCCAGCAGCCAAGATCACCGAATCACAGATACGCAGTATTTT.